This T cell receptor (beta chain) appears in the sequencing data of a study of a mutant IDH1 vaccine in newly diagnosed glioma. Germline V lookup: CDR1 WSHSY, CDR2 SAAADI. The ends lost 4 bases at V and 3 bases at J; junction bases unmatched: 6. The CDR3 runs 15 residues. Sequencing was performed with immunoSEQ multiplex PCR; in TCRdb, only in-frame clones are kept and a portion is missing. There are roughly 34,000 clones in the sample; about 80% occur only once, and about 28% lies in the top ten. Time point defined: week 47, end of study. Each vaccine dose was 300 ug of mutant IDH1 20-mer peptide, with topical imiquimod. A remark on this clone: What it binds is unknown.

Material: PBMCs, obtained from a glioma patient whose treatment included an IDH1 peptide vaccine. This chain uses TRBV10-2 with TRBJ2-3; 8 bases are a match to TRBD2. The sequence was collected from a man aged 30 to 39 with glioma. The CDR3, as DNA: TGCGCCAGCAGTGCGGGACTAGGTCTTACAGATACGCAGTATTTT. It is translated as CASSAGLGLTDTQYF.